This T cell receptor (beta chain) was identified in a study of T cell changes during pregnancy in multiple sclerosis. Germline-derived CDR1 and CDR2 are SGDLS and YYNGEE. This CDR3 contains 15 residues. The ends were cut back, 4 bases at V and 1 base at J, with 15 bases in the middle. The assay was immunoSEQ multiplex PCR, and TCRdb's table has in-frame clones only and misses some. The data show 55,000 to 70,000 clones, around 94% seen once. The sequenced sample was CD8+ T cells from peripheral blood mononuclear cells, obtained in the third trimester of pregnancy. The chain is built from TRBV9 and TRBJ2-7; weak D call: TRBD1 (5 bases). The source is a female donor in good health, enrolled as a control in a pregnancy study. CDR3 in DNA: TGTGCCAGCAGCCCCAGGGATTCCCTTTCCTACGAGCAGTACTTC. It yields the protein CASSPRDSLSYEQYF. The whole variable domain, remainder taken from reference TRBV9 and TRBJ2-7, is DSGVTQTPKHLITATGQRVTLRCSPRSGDLSVYWYQQSLDQGLQFLIQYYNGEERAKGNILERFSAQQFPDLHSELNLSSLELGDSALYFCASSPRDSLSYEQYFGPGTRLTVT.